One sample yielded the 22 T cell receptor beta chains listed below, sequenced in a study of shared clonotypes between healthy human individuals. TCRdb's copy holds only in-frame clones and misses some; the assay was immunoSEQ multiplex PCR. This sample has about 120,000 clones, with around 68% found just once. The sample comprised memory CD8+ T cells sorted from blood. This sample's subset: CD45RO+ cells pooled with CCR7-negative TemRA cells. Receptors were obtained from a woman in her 30s in good health.

This chain uses TRBV2 with TRBJ2-3, with D maybe TRBD2 (5 bases). The CDR3 is 14 residues long. Germline CDR1 reads SNHLY; CDR2 reads FYNNEI. The V end was cut by 3 bases, the J end by 5 bases, with 12 bases between. DNA for the CDR3: TGTGCCAGCAGTGATGATAACGGGATAGATACGCAGTATTTT. This codes for CASSDDNGIDTQYF.

This clone was counted a few times. The V call is TRBV29-1, the J call TRBJ2-7, with TRBD2 matching over 9 bases. V was clipped by 6 bases and J by 3 bases; unmatched bases: 9. The CDR3 length is 14 residues. The germline V gene encodes CDR1 SQVTM and CDR2 ANQGSEA. CDR3 DNA: TGCAGCGTGGACGCCGGGACTAGCATCTACGAGCAGTACTTC. Translating gives CSVDAGTSIYEQYF.

This clone showed up just a few times. CDR3 coding DNA: TGTGCCAGCAGCCAAGTCGGGACAGGGGCCTACGAGCAGTACTTC. This codes for CASSQVGTGAYEQYF. The chain combines TRBV7-2 with TRBJ2-7; 10 bases agree with TRBD1. CDR3 length: 15 amino acids. Germline values: CDR1 SGHTA, CDR2 FQGNSA. Trimming cost V 5 bases and J 2 bases; bases outside gene matches: 6.

This clone was counted ten times or more. Distinct nucleotide sequences in the sample also encode this CDR3. The rearrangement uses TRBV19 and TRBJ2-5; no firm D call. Trimming shortened V by 6 bases and J by 2 bases, and 10 bases separated the two germline ends. This CDR3 contains 13 residues. Germline CDR1 LNHDA, CDR2 SQIVND (reference sequence). This CDR3 is CASSPAQQETQYF. The CDR3 DNA reads TGTGCCAGTAGCCCGGCGCAGCAAGAGACCCAGTACTTC.

The sample holds a few counts of this clone. J is TRBJ1-1 and V is TRBV5-6; D gene unclear. Trimming removed 0 bases at V and 7 bases at J, with 7 bases between. CDR3 length equals 12 residues. Germline CDR1 SGHDT, CDR2 YYEEEE. The CDR3 loop reads CASSLAISEAFF. Written as DNA, the CDR3 is TGTGCCAGCAGCTTGGCCATTAGTGAAGCTTTCTTT.

The rearrangement links TRBV25-1 to TRBJ2-7; tentative D call: TRBD1 (6 bases). The CDR3 consists of 14 residues. V lost 3 bases and J lost 3, with 12 bases in between. CDR1 and CDR2 from the germline V gene are MGHDK and SYGVNS. The CDR3 DNA reads TGTGCCAGCAGTGATGCCGGGACAAGCTACGAGCAGTACTTC. As protein: CASSDAGTSYEQYF.

This chain links TRBV27 with TRBJ2-7; tentatively, D is TRBD1 or TRBD2 (5 bases each). Germline-derived CDR1 and CDR2 are MNHEY and SMNVEV (reference sequence). The V gene lost 5 bases and the J gene lost 5 bases, with 16 bases spanning the gap. This CDR3 spans 14 amino acids. This CDR3 reads CASSNSGAPHEQYF. CDR3 DNA: TGTGCCAGCAGTAACTCCGGGGCCCCCCACGAGCAGTACTTC.

The chain carries TRBV28 and TRBJ1-5; D is ambiguous. This CDR3 is 18 amino acids long. The V end lost 5 bases, the J end lost 6 bases, and 26 bases lay between the germline ends. Per the germline V gene, CDR1 is MDHEN and CDR2 is SYDVKM. The CDR3 loop reads CASSRHLYWRAHGQPQHF. The CDR3 DNA sequence: TGTGCCAGCAGTCGACATTTGTATTGGCGGGCCCATGGTCAGCCCCAGCATTTT. Combining the CDR3 with reference TRBV28 and TRBJ1-5 gives the whole variable domain DVKVTQSSRYLVKRTGEKVFLECVQDMDHENMFWYRQDPGLGLRLIYFSYDVKMKEKGDIPEGYSVSREKKERFSLILESASTNQTSMYLCASSRHLYWRAHGQPQHFGDGTRLSIL.

This rearrangement joins TRBV28 to TRBJ1-1, with unresolved D. Germline V CDR1 and CDR2: MDHEN, SYDVKM. The CDR3 has 15 amino acids. Trimming removed 2 bases at V and 1 base at J, with 11 bases between. The CDR3 loop reads CASSLPEAGNTEAFF. The CDR3 DNA reads TGTGCCAGCAGTTTACCGGAAGCGGGGAACACTGAAGCTTTCTTT.

In its sample, this clone was seen once. The genes are TRBV7-9 and TRBJ2-7; TRBD2 matches at 9 bases. The germline gives CDR1 SEHNR, CDR2 FQNEAQ (reference sequence). The trim removed 0 bases at V and 6 bases at J, leaving 3 bases unmatched. The CDR3 is made up of 14 amino acids. The CDR3: CASSLASSGIEQYF. CDR3 in DNA: TGTGCCAGCAGCTTAGCATCTAGCGGGATCGAGCAGTACTTC.

The chain has TRBV6-6 and TRBJ2-7; 7 nucleotides match TRBD2. V was clipped by 6 bases and J by 3 bases; unmatched bases: 5. CDR3 length: 13 residues. Germline CDR1 reads MNHNY; CDR2 reads SVGAGI (reference sequence). The DNA of the CDR3 is TGTGCCAGCAGGGGAGGGCCTCTCTACGAGCAGTACTTC. Protein: CASRGGPLYEQYF.

This chain links TRBV7-9 with TRBJ2-5; D is unresolved. Germline V gene sequence: CDR1 SEHNR, CDR2 FQNEAQ (reference sequence). The CDR3 consists of 13 residues. Trimming stripped 5 bases from V and 6 bases from J, with 13 bases between. The CDR3 loop is CASSQDPWKTQYF. The CDR3, as DNA: TGTGCCAGCAGCCAGGACCCGTGGAAGACCCAGTACTTC.

The J gene is TRBJ2-1, the V gene TRBV5-1; 8 bases match TRBD1. The trim removed 4 bases at V and 3 bases at J, leaving 6 bases unmatched. The CDR3 runs to 15 residues. The germline V gene encodes CDR1 SGHRS and CDR2 YFSETQ. In nucleotides, the CDR3 is TGCGCCAGCAGCCCGGACAGGGTATACTACAATGAGCAGTTCTTC. As protein: CASSPDRVYYNEQFF.

This chain joins TRBV6-5 and TRBJ1-1; 8 bases agree with TRBD1. Germline CDR1 MNHEY, CDR2 SVGAGI. V lost 2 bases to trimming and J lost 0 bases; unmatched junction nucleotides: 5. The length of the CDR3 is 16 residues. This chain's CDR3 is CASSYTAQGVNTEAFF. The CDR3 DNA reads as TGTGCCAGCAGTTACACCGCACAGGGGGTGAACACTGAAGCTTTCTTT.

The chain links TRBV7-2 to TRBJ1-5; TRBD1 aligns across 10 bases. V shed 0 bases, J shed 2 bases, and the junction held 4 bases outside the gene matches. Germline assignment: CDR1 SGHTA and CDR2 FQGNSA. The CDR3 is 17 amino acids. DNA for the CDR3: TGTGCCAGCAGCTTAGCGCTCGGGACAGGGGGCAATCAGCCCCAGCATTTT. Translating gives CASSLALGTGGNQPQHF.

The rearrangement links TRBV7-9 to TRBJ2-2; D remains unclear. CDR1 SEHNR and CDR2 FQNEAQ come from the germline V gene (reference sequence). V lost 1 base, J lost 7 bases, and 10 bases lay in between. The CDR3 covers 14 residues. The CDR3: CASSLVTPFGELFF. The CDR3 DNA sequence: TGTGCCAGCAGCTTAGTGACACCCTTCGGGGAGCTGTTTTTT.

The chain employs TRBV25-1 and TRBJ1-4, with TRBD1 matching 7 bases. V shed 0 bases, J shed 0 bases, and the junction held 4 bases outside the gene matches. Germline V gene data show CDR1 as MGHDK and CDR2 as SYGVNS. This CDR3 comprises 17 residues. CDR3 protein: CASSEYNRGSTNEKLFF. As DNA, the CDR3 is TGTGCCAGCAGTGAATATAACAGGGGATCAACTAATGAAAAACTGTTTTTT.

The chain links TRBV18 to TRBJ2-7; the D gene is possibly TRBD2 (6 bases). Germline lookup yields CDR1 KGHSH and CDR2 LQKENI. Deletions cut 4 bases from V and 9 bases from J, with 19 bases between. The CDR3 runs to 14 residues. The CDR3 DNA is TGTGCCAGCTCACTTGCGGGACGAGGACACGCGCAGTACTTC. This codes for CASSLAGRGHAQYF. The full variable domain, rest sourced from reference TRBV18 and TRBJ2-7, is NAGVMQNPRHLVRRRGQEARLRCSPMKGHSHVYWYRQLPEEGLKFMVYLQKENIIDESGMPKERFSAEFPKEGPSILRIQQVVRGDSAAYFCASSLAGRGHAQYFGPGTRLTVT.

A note on this clone: Since a far larger clone is one base different, this is likely a read error. The chain combines TRBV10-2 with TRBJ1-1; TRBD1 might be the D (6 bases). This CDR3 comprises 13 residues. Deletions cut 5 bases from V and 1 base from J, with 8 bases between. Germline values: CDR1 WSHSY, CDR2 SAAADI. The CDR3 sequence: CASSNRENTEAFF. In DNA form, the CDR3 reads TGCGCCAGCAGTAACAGGGAGAACACTGAAGCTTTCTTT.

This chain links TRBV29-1 with TRBJ1-2, with D unclear. Trimming pared 6 bases from V and 5 bases from J, leaving 19 bases between. CDR3 size: 14 residues. Germline CDR1 and CDR2: SQVTM and ANQGSEA. The CDR3 region has the DNA TGCAGCGTGGCCAATGACGAAACCAGTTATGGCTACACCTTC. Amino acid sequence: CSVANDETSYGYTF. Full variable domain (remainder filled in from reference TRBV29-1 and TRBJ1-2): SAVISQKPSRDICQRGTSLTIQCQVDSQVTMMFWYRQQPGQSLTLIATANQGSEATYESGFVIDKFPISRPNLTFSTLTVSNMSPEDSSIYLCSVANDETSYGYTFGSGTRLTVV.

The rearrangement links TRBV18 to TRBJ2-3, with 8 bases lining up with TRBD2. Germline V CDR1 and CDR2: KGHSH, LQKENI. The CDR3 runs 15 residues. Trimming cost V 3 bases and J 0 bases; bases outside gene matches: 2. CDR3 sequence: CASSPGGASTDTQYF. The DNA of the CDR3 is TGTGCCAGCTCACCCGGGGGGGCTAGCACAGATACGCAGTATTTT.

The rearrangement uses TRBV6-6 and TRBJ2-7; the match to TRBD2 covers 7 bases. Germline loops: CDR1 MNHNY, CDR2 SVGAGI (reference sequence). V dropped 10 bases and J dropped 3; count of bases not matched to a gene: 9. The CDR3 contains 13 residues. CDR3 sequence: CATRDYQGYEQYF. In DNA form, the CDR3 reads TGTGCCACTCGGGACTACCAAGGCTACGAGCAGTACTTC.